The T cell receptor beta chain described here comes from a study of blood T cell repertoires in COVID-19. Across the whole study: Whether acute or convalescent, the COVID-19 samples came from the United States, Italy and Spain.

Sequencing used immunoSEQ multiplex PCR; TCRdb keeps in-frame clones, though not all of them. The sample lists 65,000 or so clones, about nine tenths occurring once. The germline CDR1 and CDR2 sequences are LGHNA and YSLEER. With 0 bases removed from V and 1 base from J, the gap between germline ends came to 7 bases. The CDR3 has 14 residues. The V call is TRBV4-3, the J call TRBJ2-7; no reliable D call. The source of this sequence is a man in his fifties with active COVID-19. Sequencing used peripheral blood. The CDR3: CASSQDRSSYEQYF. The DNA of the CDR3 is TGCGCCAGCAGCCAAGATAGGAGTTCCTACGAGCAGTACTTC.